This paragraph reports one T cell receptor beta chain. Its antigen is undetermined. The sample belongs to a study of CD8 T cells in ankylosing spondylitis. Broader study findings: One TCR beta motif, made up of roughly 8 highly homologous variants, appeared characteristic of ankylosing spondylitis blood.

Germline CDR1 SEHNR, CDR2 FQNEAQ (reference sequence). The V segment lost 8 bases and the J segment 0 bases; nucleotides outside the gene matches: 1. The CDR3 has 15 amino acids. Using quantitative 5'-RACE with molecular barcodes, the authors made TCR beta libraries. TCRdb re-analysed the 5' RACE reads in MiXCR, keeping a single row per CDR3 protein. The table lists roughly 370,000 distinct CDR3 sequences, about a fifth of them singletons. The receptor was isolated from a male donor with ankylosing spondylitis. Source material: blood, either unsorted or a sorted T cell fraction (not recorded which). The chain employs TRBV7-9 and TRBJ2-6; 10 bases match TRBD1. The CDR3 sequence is CASGTGVSGANVLTF. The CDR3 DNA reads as TGTGCCAGCGGGACAGGGGTCTCTGGGGCCAACGTCCTGACTTTC.